These 17 T cell receptor beta chains were all obtained from the same sample, sequenced in a study of T cell repertoires in cytomegalovirus infection. TCRdb passed the reads through MiXCR, listing each CDR3 protein once. Of 250,000 to 300,000 distinct CDR3 sequences listed, roughly 23% are singletons. Sequenced sample: PBMCs. Source of these receptors: a human donor in good health (CMV status not recorded). Some clones in this sample may be carry-over from other donors' samples.

This clonotype appeared many times. The chain joins TRBV6-1 to TRBJ1-2, with TRBD1 matching 12 bases. The CDR3 extends over 14 amino acids. The trim removed 8 bases at V and 7 bases at J, leaving 8 bases unmatched. In germline, CDR1 is MNHNS, CDR2 SASEGT. Here the CDR3 reads CASAGQGAPGGYTF. Here the CDR3 DNA reads TGTGCCAGCGCGGGACAGGGGGCGCCGGGTGGCTACACCTTC.

This clonotype has just a few counts. The gene calls are TRBV7-8 and TRBJ2-7; 7 positions match TRBD1. The CDR3 has 14 residues. With 5 bases clipped from V and 2 bases from J, the junction kept 6 bases outside the gene matches. CDR1 and CDR2 from the germline V gene are SGHVS and FQNEAQ. The CDR3 is CASSPGTAAYEQYF. CDR3 nucleotide sequence: TGTGCCAGCAGCCCCGGGACAGCCGCCTACGAGCAGTACTTC. The full variable domain, in which reference TRBV7-8 and TRBJ2-7 provide the parts outside the CDR3, is GAGVSQSPRYKVAKRGQDVALRCDPISGHVSLFWYQQALGQGPEFLTYFQNEAQLDKSGLPSDRFFAERPEGSVSTLKIQRTQQEDSAVYLCASSPGTAAYEQYFGPGTRLTVT.

Regarding this clonotype: A read error may explain this, as a much larger clone is one base away. Since the CDR3 does not end with the conserved phenylalanine or tryptophan, this likely comes from a read error. CDR3 loop: CASSYSEGANVLTL. The CDR3 coding sequence is TGTGCCAGCAGTTACTCGGAGGGGGCCAACGTCCTGACTCTC. This rearrangement joins TRBV6-6 to TRBJ2-6; D is unclear. This CDR3 has 14 residues. Trimming pared 0 bases from V and 4 bases from J, leaving 4 bases between. CDR1 and CDR2 from the germline V gene are MNHNY and SVGAGI (reference sequence).

This clonotype was picked up a small number of times. The chain combines TRBV29-1 with TRBJ1-2; D is unclear. This CDR3 comprises 11 residues. The V and J ends lost 3 bases and 11 bases respectively, with 13 bases between them. CDR1 and CDR2 from the germline V gene are SQVTM and ANQGSEA. The CDR3 region is CSVESRPYYTF. CDR3 in DNA: TGCAGCGTTGAGAGCCGGCCGTATTACACCTTC.

The rearrangement links TRBV10-3 to TRBJ1-1; 7 bases are shared with TRBD1. V was pared by 0 bases and J by 5 bases, with 6 bases of the junction left unmatched. Germline-derived CDR1 and CDR2 are ENHRY and SYGVKD. This CDR3 is built from 15 residues. The CDR3 DNA sequence: TGTGCCATCAGTGAGTCGTGGCAGGGGGAAACTGAAGCTTTCTTT. Its protein is CAISESWQGETEAFF.

This clonotype was seen repeatedly, ten times or more. The chain links TRBV7-2 to TRBJ2-7; D is possibly TRBD2 (6 bases). Germline CDR1 is SGHTA and CDR2 is FQGNSA. V shed 2 bases and J shed 2 bases, with 7 bases lying between them. This CDR3 is built from 13 residues. CDR3 sequence (DNA): TGTGCCAGCAGCTTACTAGCGACCTACGAGCAGTACTTC. It codes for CASSLLATYEQYF. Combining the CDR3 with reference TRBV7-2 and TRBJ2-7 gives the whole variable domain GAGVSQSPSNKVTEKGKDVELRCDPISGHTALYWYRQSLGQGLEFLIYFQGNSAPDKSGLPSDRFSAERTGGSVSTLTIQRTQQEDSAVYLCASSLLATYEQYFGPGTRLTVT.

This clonotype was detected many times. The chain links TRBV7-2 to TRBJ1-1; D gene uncertain. Germline assignment: CDR1 SGHTA and CDR2 FQGNSA. Trimming took 2 bases from V and 2 from J, leaving 6 bases between them. CDR3 length equals 13 residues. The CDR3 here is CASSLTRNTEAFF. In DNA, the CDR3 is TGTGCCAGCAGCTTAACAAGAAACACTGAAGCTTTCTTT.

This clonotype occurred a few times. This chain links TRBV14 with TRBJ2-3, with 9 bases aligning to TRBD1. Trimming at V came to 3 bases and at J to 3 bases, leaving 4 bases not matched to a gene. From germline, CDR1 is SGHDN and CDR2 FVKESK. The CDR3 has 15 residues. For the CDR3, the DNA is TGTGCCAGCAGCCACTGGGGACAGGGAACAGATACGCAGTATTTT. It is translated as CASSHWGQGTDTQYF.

This clonotype was observed at least ten times. The V and J genes are TRBV7-2 and TRBJ2-1; the match to TRBD2 covers 10 bases. CDR1 is SGHTA and CDR2 is FQGNSA in the germline V gene. The CDR3 totals 15 residues. Trimming took 5 bases from V and 2 from J; bases not matched to a gene: 3. The CDR3 bases are TGTGCCAGCAGCACTAGCGGGACCGCCTACAATGAGCAGTTCTTC. It specifies CASSTSGTAYNEQFF.

This clonotype appeared many times. V and J are TRBV18 and TRBJ1-5; maybe TRBD1 (5 bases). V shed 2 bases and J shed 3 bases, with 8 bases lying between them. The germline CDR1 and CDR2 sequences are KGHSH and LQKENI. This CDR3 is built from 14 residues. CDR3 sequence reads: CASSPGHPNQPQHF. CDR3 DNA: TGTGCCAGCTCACCAGGACACCCCAATCAGCCCCAGCATTTT.

This clonotype was counted at least ten times. This rearrangement joins TRBV29-1 to TRBJ2-7, with a weak D call TRBD2 (6 bases). The CDR3 totals 13 residues. V was trimmed by 6 bases and J by 3 bases, leaving 15 bases between them. The V gene's germline CDR1 is SQVTM and CDR2 ANQGSEA. The CDR3 nucleotides are TGCAGCGTGTGTGGGGGGACCTACTACGAGCAGTACTTC. Translated: CSVCGGTYYEQYF.

This clonotype has a handful of counts. The chain employs TRBV28 and TRBJ2-2; D is tentatively TRBD1 or TRBD2 (5 bases each). Germline assignment: CDR1 MDHEN and CDR2 SYDVKM. This CDR3 comprises 16 residues. Trimming took 6 bases from V and 1 from J, leaving 15 bases between them. The CDR3 nucleotides read TGTGCCAGCAGATTTTTTGGGACCCAGAACACCGGGGAGCTGTTTTTT. Protein: CASRFFGTQNTGELFF. The variable domain in full, with the rest retrieved from reference TRBV28 and TRBJ2-2, is DVKVTQSSRYLVKRTGEKVFLECVQDMDHENMFWYRQDPGLGLRLIYFSYDVKMKEKGDIPEGYSVSREKKERFSLILESASTNQTSMYLCASRFFGTQNTGELFFGEGSRLTVL.

In regard to this clonotype: This is likely a read error, given that the CDR3 carries no conserved phenylalanine or tryptophan at its end. The DNA is omitted, as the CDR3 cannot be located on it reliably, and the CDR3 follows TCRdb's listing. The chain links TRBV7-9 to TRBJ2-1; the table's D call, TRBD2, was not checked against the DNA. CDR1 is SEHNR and CDR2 is FQNEAQ in the germline V gene (reference sequence). Both ends counted, the CDR3 spans 12 residues. The CDR3: CASSWGSGVPRL.

The V and J genes are TRBV20-1 and TRBJ1-6; D is perhaps TRBD1 (6 bases). Trimming stripped 6 bases from V and 7 bases from J, with 13 bases between. The germline V gene has CDR1 DFQATT and CDR2 SNEGSKA (reference sequence). The CDR3 loop spans 13 amino acids. The CDR3 nucleotides are TGCAGTGCCGAACAGGGTGGGAATTCACCCCTCCACTTT. Its protein product is CSAEQGGNSPLHF.

In this sample, this clonotype turned up a few times. The genes are TRBV6-2 or TRBV6-3 and TRBJ2-3, with D perhaps matching TRBD1 (5 bases). The germline V gene has CDR1 MNHEY and CDR2 SVGEGT. Trimming shortened V by 7 bases and J by 5 bases, and 22 bases separated the two germline ends. This CDR3 is 16 amino acids long. CDR3 coding DNA: TGTGCCAGCACCCTTAACACACAGGACCGTCGAGATACGCAGTATTTT. This translates into CASTLNTQDRRDTQYF.

This clonotype was detected only once. The rearrangement uses TRBV12-3 or TRBV12-4 and TRBJ2-7; 12 bases are shared with TRBD1. This CDR3 contains 17 residues. V shed 4 bases, J shed 4 bases, and the junction held 11 bases outside the gene matches. In DNA form, the CDR3 reads TGTGCCAGCAGTTCCTCGCCTCCGGGACAGGGGGCTTACGAGCAGTACTTC. Translated, it gives CASSSSPPGQGAYEQYF.

The chain uses TRBV3-1 and TRBJ2-4; D gene unclear. Germline loops: CDR1 LGHDT, CDR2 YNNKEL (reference sequence). Trimming removed 3 bases from V and 6 bases from J, with 6 bases in between. The CDR3 has 12 residues. Written as DNA, the CDR3 is TGTGCCAGCAGCCAGACCTCAAACATTCAGTACTTC. It encodes CASSQTSNIQYF.